These 25 T cell receptor beta chains share one sample of origin, sequenced in a study of graft-versus-host responses after intestinal transplantation. No antigen is known for these receptors. Method: immunoSEQ multiplex PCR; TCRdb's copy keeps in-frame clones and lacks some. This sample has over 100,000 clones, with over 80% found just once. This sample comprised unstimulated CD4+ T cells sorted from spleen or lymph node cells, obtained before intestinal transplant. These TCRs come from a human donor who received an intestinal transplant.

V usage is TRBV7-9 and J usage is TRBJ1-1; D is unclear. The V end lost 4 bases, the J end lost 6 bases, and 12 bases lay between the germline ends. This CDR3 spans 13 amino acids. Germline CDR1 SEHNR, CDR2 FQNEAQ (reference sequence). CDR3 amino acids: CASSSQISPEAFF. CDR3 bases: TGTGCCAGCAGCTCGCAGATCTCGCCTGAAGCTTTCTTT.

This chain joins TRBV6-1 and TRBJ2-2; 11 bases agree with TRBD2. The CDR3 contains 15 residues. V lost 6 bases to trimming and J lost 4 bases; unmatched junction nucleotides: 4. Per the germline V gene, CDR1 is MNHNS and CDR2 is SASEGT. CDR3 sequence reads: CASRLLAGVTGELFF. The CDR3 bases are TGTGCCAGCAGGCTACTAGCGGGAGTCACCGGGGAGCTGTTTTTT.

This chain connects TRBV7-2 to TRBJ2-7; D possibly uses TRBD1 or TRBD2 (5 bases each). The germline V and J ends were trimmed by 2 bases and 2 bases, with 13 bases remaining between them. The germline V gene has CDR1 SGHTA and CDR2 FQGNSA. The length of the CDR3 is 15 residues. CDR3 sequence reads: CASSLRRDRTYEQYF. The CDR3 coding sequence is TGTGCCAGCAGCTTACGAAGGGACCGCACCTACGAGCAGTACTTC.

This chain connects TRBV19 to TRBJ1-5, with no clear D. The V end lost 7 bases, the J end lost 0 bases, and 10 bases lay between the germline ends. The germline CDR1 and CDR2 sequences are LNHDA and SQIVND (reference sequence). The CDR3 totals 14 residues. The CDR3 is CASTPRYSNQPQHF. The CDR3 region has the DNA TGTGCCAGTACCCCGAGATATAGCAATCAGCCCCAGCATTTT.

CDR3 bases: TGTGCCAGCAGGCGTGGACAAGGGAAGAACACTGAAGCTTTCTTT. Translation gives CASRRGQGKNTEAFF. This sequence joins TRBV7-9 and TRBJ1-1, with D possibly matching TRBD1 (5 bases). The germline V and J ends were trimmed by 6 bases and 1 base, with 15 bases remaining between them. Germline V gene data show CDR1 as SEHNR and CDR2 as FQNEAQ (reference sequence). The CDR3 has 15 amino acids.

The V and J genes are TRBV11-2 and TRBJ2-7, with 15 bases matching TRBD2. V lost 5 bases and J lost 2; bases outside the gene matches: 1. CDR3 length equals 15 residues. Germline values: CDR1 SGHAT, CDR2 FQNNGV. CDR3 protein: CASSRTSGRAYEQYF. CDR3 sequence (DNA): TGTGCCAGCAGCCGGACTAGCGGGAGGGCCTACGAGCAGTACTTC.

The rearrangement uses TRBV5-4 and TRBJ2-3, with 12 bases aligning to TRBD2. V dropped 0 bases and J dropped 2; count of bases not matched to a gene: 4. Germline values: CDR1 SGHNT, CDR2 YYREEE (reference sequence). CDR3 size: 17 residues. The CDR3 nucleotides are TGTGCCAGCAGCTTGGGGACTAGCGGGACCTACACAGATACGCAGTATTTT. Amino acids: CASSLGTSGTYTDTQYF. The full variable domain, its missing parts supplied by reference TRBV5-4 and TRBJ2-3, is ETGVTQSPTHLIKTRGQQVTLRCSSQSGHNTVSWYQQALGQGPQFIFQYYREEENGRGNFPPRFSGLQFPNYSSELNVNALELDDSALYLCASSLGTSGTYTDTQYFGPGTRLTVL.

The V and J genes are TRBV18 and TRBJ1-1; no reliable D call. V shed 1 base and J shed 1 base, with 4 bases lying between them. CDR1 is KGHSH, CDR2 LQKENI, per germline. This CDR3 is 13 amino acids long. The chain's CDR3 is CASSPRANTEAFF. The DNA of the CDR3 is TGTGCCAGCTCACCACGAGCGAACACTGAAGCTTTCTTT.

The J gene is TRBJ1-3, the V gene TRBV7-9, with a weak D call TRBD1 (5 bases). The CDR3 has 16 amino acids. V gave up 2 bases and J gave up 0 bases, with 11 bases separating them. Germline V gives CDR1 SEHNR, CDR2 FQNEAQ (reference sequence). The CDR3 DNA reads as TGTGCCAGCAGCTTATTGGGGGGAATCTCTGGAAACACCATATATTTT. It is translated as CASSLLGGISGNTIYF.

The chain carries TRBV18 and TRBJ2-1, with 7 bases fitting TRBD2. CDR3 size: 15 residues. V lost 2 bases, J lost 8 bases, and 9 bases stayed unmatched. Germline V gene sequence: CDR1 KGHSH, CDR2 LQKENI. The CDR3, as DNA: TGTGCCAGCTCACCAGGTTCGCGGGAGAAATATGAGCAGTTCTTC. This gives the protein CASSPGSREKYEQFF.

This clone is a singleton in its sample. This chain uses TRBV18 with TRBJ1-2; D call uncertain. V was shortened by 4 bases and J by 2 bases, with 14 bases between the two germline ends. CDR1 is KGHSH and CDR2 is LQKENI in the germline V gene. This CDR3 has 15 residues. Written as DNA, the CDR3 is TGTGCCAGCTCACGGGAGACGTTACAGAACTATGGCTACACCTTC. Its protein is CASSRETLQNYGYTF.

The rearrangement links TRBV7-3 to TRBJ2-2, with D tentatively TRBD1 (5 bases). Trimming left V 8 bases short and J 3 bases short, with 7 bases between. CDR1 SGHTA and CDR2 FQGTGA come from the germline V gene. This CDR3 has 12 residues. The CDR3 region has the DNA TGTGCCAGCGGACAATACACCGGGGAGCTGTTTTTT. This translates into CASGQYTGELFF.

This clone was detected a few times. This sequence joins TRBV30 and TRBJ2-5; 12 positions agree with TRBD1. The germline CDR1 and CDR2 sequences are GTSNPN and SVGIG (reference sequence). Trimming cost V 2 bases and J 5 bases; bases outside gene matches: 6. The CDR3 is 15 residues long. The CDR3 nucleotides read TGTGCCTGGAGTAGGGGGACAGGGGGCGTCGAGACCCAGTACTTC. Translation: CAWSRGTGGVETQYF.

J is TRBJ1-4 and V is TRBV5-1; tentatively, D is TRBD1 (6 bases). The CDR3 is made up of 14 amino acids. V was trimmed by 4 bases and J by 4 bases, leaving 11 bases between them. Germline CDR1 SGHRS, CDR2 YFSETQ. The CDR3 sequence is CASSRGGINEKLFF. The CDR3 nucleotides are TGCGCCAGCAGCCGAGGGGGTATTAATGAAAAACTGTTTTTT.

The chain employs TRBV7-3 and TRBJ2-3; TRBD2 aligns across 7 bases. In germline, CDR1 is SGHTA, CDR2 FQGTGA. J was trimmed by 6 bases and V by 2 bases; bases with no gene match: 8. The CDR3 runs to 15 residues. The CDR3 is CASSLRWEGKDTQYF. DNA for the CDR3: TGTGCCAGCAGCTTACGGTGGGAGGGCAAGGATACGCAGTATTTT.

This clone showed up just a few times. The chain uses TRBV7-9 and TRBJ2-7; 7 nucleotides agree with TRBD2. Unmatched junction bases numbered 4, after V lost 3 bases and J lost 2 bases. Germline V gives CDR1 SEHNR, CDR2 FQNEAQ (reference sequence). CDR3 length: 14 residues. The CDR3 nucleotides are TGTGCCAGCAGCTTTCTAGCGGCGGCCTACGAGCAGTACTTC. It translates to CASSFLAAAYEQYF.

V usage is TRBV18 and J usage is TRBJ2-6; D not certain. Germline CDR1 is KGHSH and CDR2 is LQKENI. CDR3 length equals 12 residues. The V and J ends lost 3 bases and 4 bases respectively, with 1 base between them. In nucleotides, the CDR3 is TGTGCCAGCTCACCGGGGGCCAACGTCCTGACTTTC. This codes for CASSPGANVLTF. Complete variable domain (other parts from reference TRBV18 and TRBJ2-6): NAGVMQNPRHLVRRRGQEARLRCSPMKGHSHVYWYRQLPEEGLKFMVYLQKENIIDESGMPKERFSAEFPKEGPSILRIQQVVRGDSAAYFCASSPGANVLTFGAGSRLTVL.

The rearrangement links TRBV4-1 to TRBJ2-1; D gene uncertain. V lost 0 bases, J lost 3 bases, and 9 bases lay in between. Looked up from germline, CDR1 is MGHRA and CDR2 is YSYEKL. The length of the CDR3 is 15 residues. This CDR3 is CASSQDNRYYNEQFF. For the CDR3, the DNA is TGCGCCAGCAGCCAAGATAATCGCTACTACAATGAGCAGTTCTTC.

The chain couples TRBV11-2 to TRBJ2-7; 8 bases are a match to TRBD1. The germline V gene encodes CDR1 SGHAT and CDR2 FQNNGV. V lost 5 bases to trimming and J lost 4 bases; unmatched junction nucleotides: 10. CDR3 length: 15 residues. For the CDR3, the DNA is TGTGCCAGCAGCCGAAACGGGGGACAGGCATACGAGCAGTACTTC. Amino acid sequence: CASSRNGGQAYEQYF.

V is TRBV7-9 and J is TRBJ2-7; the D is unclear. The CDR3 spans 17 residues. Trimming shortened V by 2 bases and J by 0 bases, and 17 bases separated the two germline ends. CDR1 and CDR2 (germline): SEHNR, FQNEAQ (reference sequence). The DNA of the CDR3 is TGTGCCAGCAGCTTAATCGCGTCGGAACTACACTCCTACGAGCAGTACTTC. It is translated as CASSLIASELHSYEQYF.

This chain connects TRBV5-1 to TRBJ1-2; 7 bases line up with TRBD1. The germline V gene encodes CDR1 SGHRS and CDR2 YFSETQ. The CDR3 consists of 14 residues. With V trimmed by 2 bases and J by 3 bases, 4 bases remained unmatched. CDR3 residues: CASSFIGGDYGYTF. The CDR3 coding sequence is TGCGCCAGCAGCTTCATAGGGGGCGACTATGGCTACACCTTC. Together with reference TRBV5-1 and TRBJ1-2, the CDR3 gives the full variable domain: KAGVTQTPRYLIKTRGQQVTLSCSPISGHRSVSWYQQTPGQGLQFLFEYFSETQRNKGNFPGRFSGRQFSNSRSEMNVSTLELGDSALYLCASSFIGGDYGYTFGSGTRLTVV.

This chain connects TRBV7-2 to TRBJ2-2; TRBD2 agrees at 9 bases. CDR1 and CDR2 (germline): SGHTA, FQGNSA. The CDR3 covers 18 residues. With V trimmed by 5 bases and J by 4 bases, 14 bases remained unmatched. The CDR3 region is CASSEWLAGTWGTGELFF. In DNA form, the CDR3 reads TGTGCCAGCAGCGAATGGCTAGCGGGAACTTGGGGCACCGGGGAGCTGTTTTTT.

The V gene is TRBV9, the J gene TRBJ2-7; D not resolved. The V and J ends lost 0 bases and 0 bases respectively, with 13 bases between them. The CDR3 runs to 16 residues. CDR1 and CDR2 (germline): SGDLS, YYNGEE. The CDR3 reads CASSVDPALISYEQYF. DNA for the CDR3: TGTGCCAGCAGCGTAGATCCAGCACTCATCTCCTACGAGCAGTACTTC.

The chain joins TRBV6-1 to TRBJ1-5; the D is unclear. Per germline, CDR1 MNHNS and CDR2 SASEGT. The CDR3 is 12 amino acids. V was trimmed by 7 bases and J by 5 bases, leaving 9 bases between them. The DNA for the CDR3 is TGTGCCAGCAATGACCGGCATCAGCCCCAGCATTTT. Protein sequence: CASNDRHQPQHF.

This clone was picked up one time. This chain joins TRBV15 and TRBJ1-1, with D unresolved. The CDR3 length is 16 residues. The V gene's germline CDR1 is LNHNV and CDR2 YYDKDF (reference sequence). The V end was cut by 0 bases, the J end by 3 bases, with 14 bases between. CDR3 loop: CATSRDGASVDTEAFF. CDR3 nucleotides: TGTGCCACCAGCAGAGATGGCGCCTCGGTAGACACTGAAGCTTTCTTT.